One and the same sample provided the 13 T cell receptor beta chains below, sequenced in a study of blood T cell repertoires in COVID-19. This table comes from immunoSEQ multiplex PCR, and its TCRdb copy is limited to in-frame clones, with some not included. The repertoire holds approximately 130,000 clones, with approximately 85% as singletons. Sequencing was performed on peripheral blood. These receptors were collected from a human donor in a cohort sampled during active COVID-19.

CDR3 sequence reads: CASSPSGQGYTF. The CDR3 DNA follows: TGTGCCAGCAGCCCATCAGGACAGGGCTACACCTTC. The chain carries TRBV3-1 (or the pseudogene TRBV3-2) and TRBJ1-2; D might be TRBD1 (6 bases). Germline values: CDR1 LGHDT, CDR2 YNNKEL (reference sequence). V shed 4 bases and J shed 8 bases, with 11 bases lying between them. CDR3 size: 12 residues.

The CDR3 DNA sequence: TGTGCCAGCAGCGGGACAGGGGGGTACACCGGGGAGCTGTTTTTT. Translating gives CASSGTGGYTGELFF. The chain employs TRBV7-3 and TRBJ2-2; TRBD1 aligns across 11 bases. The CDR3 consists of 15 residues. The germline CDR1 and CDR2 sequences are SGHTA and FQGTGA. V trimming: 5 bases; J trimming: 3 bases; junction bases outside the gene matches: 2.

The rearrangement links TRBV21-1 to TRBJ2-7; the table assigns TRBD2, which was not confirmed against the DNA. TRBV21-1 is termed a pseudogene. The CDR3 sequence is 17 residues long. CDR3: CASSPLERLRISYEQYV. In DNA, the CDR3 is TGTGCCAGCAGCCCCCTTGAGAGGCTTAGGATATCCTACGAGCAGTACGTC.

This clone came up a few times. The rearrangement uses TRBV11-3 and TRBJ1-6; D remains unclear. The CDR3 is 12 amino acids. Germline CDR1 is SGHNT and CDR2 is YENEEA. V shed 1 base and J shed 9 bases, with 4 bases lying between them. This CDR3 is CASSLGGSPLHF. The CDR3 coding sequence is TGTGCCAGCAGCTTAGGAGGTTCACCCCTCCACTTT.

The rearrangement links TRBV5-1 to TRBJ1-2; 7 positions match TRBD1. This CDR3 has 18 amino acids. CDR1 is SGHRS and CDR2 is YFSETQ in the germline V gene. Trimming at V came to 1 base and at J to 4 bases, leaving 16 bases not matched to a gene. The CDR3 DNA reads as TGCGCCAGCAGCTTGTCCGGGACAGACCTTTTCCTCCGCTATGGCTACACCTTC. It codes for CASSLSGTDLFLRYGYTF. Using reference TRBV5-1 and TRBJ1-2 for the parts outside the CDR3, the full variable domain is KAGVTQTPRYLIKTRGQQVTLSCSPISGHRSVSWYQQTPGQGLQFLFEYFSETQRNKGNFPGRFSGRQFSNSRSEMNVSTLELGDSALYLCASSLSGTDLFLRYGYTFGSGTRLTVV.

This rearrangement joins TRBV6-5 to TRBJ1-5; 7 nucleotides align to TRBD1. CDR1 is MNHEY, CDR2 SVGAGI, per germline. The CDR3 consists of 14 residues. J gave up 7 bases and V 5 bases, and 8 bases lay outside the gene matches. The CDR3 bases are TGTGCCAGCAGTCGTTTACAGGGGAACCAGCCCCAGCATTTT. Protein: CASSRLQGNQPQHF.

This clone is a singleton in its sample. CDR3 bases: TGCGCCAGCAGCCAAGATAATGGGGGCGTCGGCTATGGCTACACCTTC. It is translated as CASSQDNGGVGYGYTF. This chain uses TRBV4-1 with TRBJ1-2; the D gene is possibly TRBD1 (6 bases). V lost 0 bases to trimming and J lost 4 bases, with 15 bases between them. This CDR3 comprises 16 residues. From germline, CDR1 is MGHRA and CDR2 YSYEKL.

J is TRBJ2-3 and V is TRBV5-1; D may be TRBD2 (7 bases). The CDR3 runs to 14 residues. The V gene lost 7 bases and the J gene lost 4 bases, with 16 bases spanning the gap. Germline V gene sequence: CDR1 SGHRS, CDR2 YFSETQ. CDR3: CASGPGGSPDTQYF. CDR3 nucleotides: TGCGCCAGCGGCCCGGGGGGCAGTCCAGATACGCAGTATTTT.

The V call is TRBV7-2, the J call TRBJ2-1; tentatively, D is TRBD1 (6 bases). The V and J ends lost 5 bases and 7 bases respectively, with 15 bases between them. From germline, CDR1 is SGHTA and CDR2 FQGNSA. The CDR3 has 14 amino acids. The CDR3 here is CASSGGGRINEQFF. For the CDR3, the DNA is TGTGCCAGCAGCGGTGGGGGCAGAATTAATGAGCAGTTCTTC.

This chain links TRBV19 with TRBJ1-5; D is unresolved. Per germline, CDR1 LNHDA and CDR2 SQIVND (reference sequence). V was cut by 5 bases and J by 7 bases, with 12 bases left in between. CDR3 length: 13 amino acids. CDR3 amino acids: CASSSEGGQPQHF. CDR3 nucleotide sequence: TGTGCCAGTAGTTCGGAGGGTGGGCAGCCCCAGCATTTT.

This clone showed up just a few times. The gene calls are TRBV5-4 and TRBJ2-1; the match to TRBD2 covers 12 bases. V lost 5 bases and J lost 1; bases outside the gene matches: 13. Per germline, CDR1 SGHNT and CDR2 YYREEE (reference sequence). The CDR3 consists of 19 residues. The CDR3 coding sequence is TGTGCCAGCAGTCCCCCTCTGACTAGCGGGAGTCATTCCTACAATGAGCAGTTCTTC. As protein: CASSPPLTSGSHSYNEQFF.

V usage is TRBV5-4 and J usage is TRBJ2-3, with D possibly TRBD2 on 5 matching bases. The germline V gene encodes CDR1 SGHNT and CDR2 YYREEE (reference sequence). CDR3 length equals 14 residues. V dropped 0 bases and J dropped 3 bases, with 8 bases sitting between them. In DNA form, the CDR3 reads TGTGCCAGCAGCTTGGCCGGGATGACAGATACGCAGTATTTT. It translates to CASSLAGMTDTQYF.

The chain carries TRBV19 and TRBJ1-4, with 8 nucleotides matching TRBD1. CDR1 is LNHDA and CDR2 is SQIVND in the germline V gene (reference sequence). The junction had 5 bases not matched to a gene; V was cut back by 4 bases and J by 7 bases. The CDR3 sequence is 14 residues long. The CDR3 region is CASSSDRGVEKLFF. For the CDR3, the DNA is TGTGCCAGTAGTAGCGACAGGGGTGTTGAAAAACTGTTTTTT.